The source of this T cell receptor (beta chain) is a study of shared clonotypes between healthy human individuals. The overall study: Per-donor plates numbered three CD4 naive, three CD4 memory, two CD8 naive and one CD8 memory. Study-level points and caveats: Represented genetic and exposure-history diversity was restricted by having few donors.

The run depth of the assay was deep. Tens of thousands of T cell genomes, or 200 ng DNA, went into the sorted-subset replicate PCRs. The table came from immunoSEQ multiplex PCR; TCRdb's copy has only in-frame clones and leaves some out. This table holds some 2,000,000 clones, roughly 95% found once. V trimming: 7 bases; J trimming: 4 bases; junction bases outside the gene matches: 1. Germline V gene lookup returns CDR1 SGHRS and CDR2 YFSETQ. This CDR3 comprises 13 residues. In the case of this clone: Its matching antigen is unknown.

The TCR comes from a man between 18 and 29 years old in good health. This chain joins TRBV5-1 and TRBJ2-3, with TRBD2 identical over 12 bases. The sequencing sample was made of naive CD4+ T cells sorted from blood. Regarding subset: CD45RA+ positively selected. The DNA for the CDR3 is TGCGCCAGCGGACTAGCGGGGCCAGATACGCAGTATTTT. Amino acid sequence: CASGLAGPDTQYF. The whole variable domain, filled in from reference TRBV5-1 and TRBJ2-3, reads KAGVTQTPRYLIKTRGQQVTLSCSPISGHRSVSWYQQTPGQGLQFLFEYFSETQRNKGNFPGRFSGRQFSNSRSEMNVSTLELGDSALYLCASGLAGPDTQYFGPGTRLTVL.